This T cell receptor (beta chain) stems from a study of Ad26.COV2.S vaccination and SARS-CoV-2 variants. Broader study findings: Assessments of TCR breadth and depth may have underestimated the total T cell responses. Spike-specific responses of CD8+ and CD4+ T cells were reported to display substantial breadth after vaccination. While placebo recipients had lower spike-specific TCR breadth, vaccine recipients had more.

Only in-frame clones appear in the TCRdb table, and some are missing; sequencing was by immunoSEQ multiplex PCR. The table records some 180,000 clones, 70% to 90% of them present only once. This clone was detected a few times. What it binds is unknown. Germline CDR1 is LNHDA and CDR2 is SQIVND (reference sequence). V trimming: 7 bases; J trimming: 2 bases; junction bases outside the gene matches: 13. The CDR3 is 18 amino acids. This receptor was obtained from a human donor who had recovered from COVID-19. This specimen consisted of peripheral blood, obtained after recovery from COVID-19. J is TRBJ2-6 and V is TRBV19; 8 bases fit TRBD1. In DNA, the CDR3 is TGTGCCAGTATAAACAGCGCCGGGACAGGAGCTGGGGCCAACGTCCTGACTTTC. Translating gives CASINSAGTGAGANVLTF.